This T cell receptor beta chain was captured in a study of breast tumors, draining lymph nodes, adjacent tissues (dated by TCRdb to 2015 to 2016). About the study as a whole: TCR beta repertoires were compared across tumor, adjacent nontumor tissue and axillary lymph nodes obtained from breast cancer patients. The study was designed to assess the relationships and possible T-cell exchange between tumor, surrounding tissue and draining lymph node repertoires in human breast cancer.

The lymph node samples were taken from the axillary draining lymph nodes of breast cancer patients. Broad study findings and their caveats: Tumor T-cell repertoires showed less diversity than lymph node repertoires and more diversity than nontumor tissue repertoires, and tumor T-cell repertoires showed preferential V and J gene usage. The conclusion that tumor T cells originate in lymph nodes was presented as consistent with a hypothesis rather than as directly demonstrated. In luminal-like breast cancer, tumor and nontumor tissue repertoires resembled each other significantly more than in basal-like breast cancer. The data were considered consistent with the idea that most tumor T cells come from the lymph node and then expand in tumor tissue.

TCRdb lists the instrument as Illumina HiSeq 2000. Multiplex PCR amplification was used to build the TCR beta chain libraries. High-throughput sequencing was used to analyze the amplified TCR beta chain products. TCRdb handled the public reads itself, with Q25 trimming in fastp and clone calling in MiXCR, and kept productive beta chains. Here each entry gathers all rows of one CDR3 protein and keeps the most common genes and DNA. The table for this sample lists 200,000 to 300,000 distinct CDR3 sequences; 30% of them were counted only once. The ten most abundant clones make up around 1.1% of the sample. At least ten counts were recorded for this clonotype. It lacks a known antigen. No base quality values were provided; no much bigger clone lies one nucleotide off. Reading from cysteine to phenylalanine, the CDR3 counts 12 amino acids. Just the 36-base CDR3 DNA is kept, in frame starting at base 1. V is reduced by 3 bases and J by 3 bases, leaving a spacing of 9 bases between them. The germline V gene (reference sequence) yields DFQATT for CDR1 and SNEGSKA for CDR2.

The sample comprised axillary lymph node tissue. The rearrangement joined TRBV20-1 to TRBJ2-7; a tentative D match to TRBD1 spans 5 bases. This sequence originates from a female donor with breast cancer. Some clones in this sample may be carry-over from other donors' samples. DNA sequence: TGCAGTGCTAGGTATGACAGCTACGAGCAGTACTTC. It is translated as CSARYDSYEQYF.